This T cell receptor (beta chain) was observed in a study of CD8 T cells in ankylosing spondylitis. Study-wide results and limits: Matched ankylosing spondylitis synovial fluid reportedly showed significant enrichment of disease-linked clones. Ankylosing spondylitis blood appeared to be characterized by a TCR beta motif of several highly homologous variants. Prior work had noted some motif variants in reactive arthritis blood and synovial fluid.

Remarks on this clonotype: Its matching antigen is unknown.

Using quantitative 5'-RACE with molecular barcodes, the authors made TCR beta libraries. TCRdb re-called the 5' RACE reads with MiXCR, one entry per CDR3 protein. This sample has 290,000 or so distinct CDR3 sequences, with roughly 20% found just once. This CDR3 comprises 17 residues. The junction had 6 bases not matched to a gene; V was cut back by 6 bases and J by 0 bases. The germline V gene has CDR1 ENHRY and CDR2 SYGVKD. Sequenced material: blood, either unsorted or a sorted T cell fraction (not recorded which). This chain links TRBV10-3 with TRBJ2-2, with 11 bases aligning to TRBD2. This TCR derives from a female donor with ankylosing spondylitis or in good health (not recorded which). For the CDR3, the DNA is TGTGCCATCAGCCCCGGGACTAGCGGTCCGAACACCGGGGAGCTGTTTTTT. It codes for CAISPGTSGPNTGELFF.